The 23 T cell receptor beta chains below come from one sample, sequenced in a study of blood T cell repertoires in COVID-19. This table comes from immunoSEQ multiplex PCR, and its TCRdb copy is limited to in-frame clones, with some not included. The sample yields about 280,000 clones, roughly 89% seen once. Sequenced input: peripheral blood. The receptors were sampled from a man aged 40-49 years with acute or convalescent COVID-19.

This clone was seen just once. The chain is built from TRBV6-6 and TRBJ1-1, with D perhaps matching TRBD1 (6 bases). There are 15 residues in the CDR3. Trimming removed 4 bases from V and 4 bases from J, with 16 bases in between. The germline V gene encodes CDR1 MNHNY and CDR2 SVGAGI (reference sequence). Here the CDR3 reads CASSFSRTALTEAFF. The CDR3, as DNA: TGTGCCAGCAGTTTTTCTAGGACAGCGCTCACTGAAGCTTTCTTT.

V gene TRBV5-4 combines with J gene TRBJ1-1; tentatively, D is TRBD1 (6 bases). This CDR3 is 15 amino acids long. V was trimmed by 2 bases and J by 1 base, leaving 12 bases between them. Germline V gene data show CDR1 as SGHNT and CDR2 as YYREEE (reference sequence). Written as DNA, the CDR3 is TGTGCCAGCAGCTTTGGGGGCCAGGGGAACACTGAAGCTTTCTTT. It codes for CASSFGGQGNTEAFF.

This rearrangement joins TRBV3-1 (or the pseudogene TRBV3-2) to TRBJ1-3; 8 bases are a match to TRBD1. CDR1 and CDR2 (germline): LGHDT, YNNKEL (reference sequence). Trimming at V came to 5 bases and at J to 4 bases, leaving 4 bases not matched to a gene. This CDR3 has 14 amino acids. The CDR3 nucleotides are TGTGCCAGCAGCTTGACAGGGGCGGGAAACACCATATATTTT. It yields the protein CASSLTGAGNTIYF.

This clone was picked up one time. This chain links TRBV7-9 with TRBJ2-3; no definite D call. V shed 5 bases and J shed 5 bases, with 8 bases lying between them. The germline V gene encodes CDR1 SEHNR and CDR2 FQNEAQ (reference sequence). CDR3 length: 12 residues. The CDR3 DNA is TGTGCCAGCAGCCTATTTGAAGATACGCAGTATTTT. Amino acid sequence: CASSLFEDTQYF.

This rearrangement joins TRBV4-1 to TRBJ1-5; tentative D call: TRBD1 (5 bases). This CDR3 comprises 15 residues. The V gene lost 1 base and the J gene lost 3 bases, with 10 bases spanning the gap. The germline CDR1 and CDR2 sequences are MGHRA and YSYEKL. The CDR3 reads CASSQGDRSNQPQHF. In DNA form, the CDR3 reads TGCGCCAGCAGCCAAGGCGACAGATCCAATCAGCCCCAGCATTTT.

The chain carries TRBV11-3 and TRBJ2-1, with D possibly TRBD2 on 6 matching bases. The CDR3 has 13 residues. From germline, CDR1 is SGHNT and CDR2 YENEEA. V lost 3 bases and J 9 bases, leaving 12 bases between the germline ends. This chain's CDR3 is CASSFSEGGEQFF. CDR3 DNA sequence: TGTGCCAGCAGCTTTTCGGAGGGCGGTGAGCAGTTCTTC.

CDR3 coding DNA: TGTGCCAGCCCGGGGGGGGCTCCAGATACGCAGTATTTT. As protein: CASPGGAPDTQYF. The chain couples TRBV5-4 to TRBJ2-3; 8 bases line up with TRBD2. CDR1 SGHNT and CDR2 YYREEE come from the germline V gene (reference sequence). V gave up 7 bases and J gave up 4 bases; unmatched junction bases: 5. CDR3 length: 13 amino acids.

The chain links TRBV7-6 to TRBJ2-7; 7 bases are shared with TRBD2. V was pared by 3 bases and J by 7 bases, with 9 bases of the junction left unmatched. CDR1 is SGHVS, CDR2 FNYEAQ, per germline. There are 14 residues in the CDR3. CDR3 coding DNA: TGTGCCAGCAGCTTGAGCGGGGCTACGGGGGAGCAGTACTTC. This gives the protein CASSLSGATGEQYF.

V gene TRBV11-2 combines with J gene TRBJ1-1; TRBD1 is a possible D gene (6 bases). The V and J ends lost 6 bases and 1 base respectively, with 18 bases between them. The V gene's germline CDR1 is SGHAT and CDR2 FQNNGV. This CDR3 has 16 residues. Here the CDR3 reads CASRSLRDRPNTEAFF. CDR3 nucleotides: TGTGCCAGCAGAAGTCTACGTGACAGGCCGAACACTGAAGCTTTCTTT.

The chain has TRBV24-1 and TRBJ2-3; the D gene is possibly TRBD1 (6 bases). Germline V CDR1 and CDR2: KGHDR, SFDVKD. The CDR3 totals 15 residues. Trimming left V 6 bases short and J 1 base short, with 13 bases between. Written as DNA, the CDR3 is TGTGCCACCAGTAGCCAGGGGACGGGCACAGATACGCAGTATTTT. Protein: CATSSQGTGTDTQYF.

The gene calls are TRBV18 and TRBJ2-7; weak D call: TRBD2 (6 bases). The CDR3 spans 15 residues. The germline V gene encodes CDR1 KGHSH and CDR2 LQKENI. V was cut by 6 bases and J by 3 bases, with 18 bases left in between. The DNA for the CDR3 is TGTGCCAGCTCCCCAGGAGGGTCCCCAGGCTACGAGCAGTACTTC. Its protein is CASSPGGSPGYEQYF. The complete variable domain, with remaining parts taken from reference TRBV18 and TRBJ2-7, reads NAGVMQNPRHLVRRRGQEARLRCSPMKGHSHVYWYRQLPEEGLKFMVYLQKENIIDESGMPKERFSAEFPKEGPSILRIQQVVRGDSAAYFCASSPGGSPGYEQYFGPGTRLTVT.

The chain joins TRBV7-2 to TRBJ1-2, with TRBD1 identical over 8 bases. Trimming removed 1 base from V and 6 bases from J; junction bases left unmatched: 7. The CDR3 is 15 residues long. Germline values: CDR1 SGHTA, CDR2 FQGNSA. The CDR3 DNA follows: TGTGCCAGCAGCTTAGTACGGGGGACAGGCAATGGCTACACCTTC. It is translated as CASSLVRGTGNGYTF.

The chain couples TRBV12-3 or TRBV12-4 to TRBJ1-1, with D possibly matching TRBD1 (6 bases). The CDR3 totals 12 residues. V gave up 3 bases and J gave up 8 bases, with 10 bases separating them. CDR3 loop: CASSLTGSEAFF. The CDR3, as DNA: TGTGCCAGCAGTTTGACAGGTTCCGAAGCTTTCTTT.

The V call is TRBV25-1, the J call TRBJ2-3; D might be TRBD1 (6 bases). Trimming removed 1 base at V and 2 bases at J, with 13 bases between. Germline V gives CDR1 MGHDK, CDR2 SYGVNS. The CDR3 has 16 residues. CDR3 bases: TGTGCCAGCAGTGAATGGGTTGGGGGCCTCACAGATACGCAGTATTTT. This encodes CASSEWVGGLTDTQYF.

The chain carries TRBV11-3 and TRBJ2-2; D may be TRBD2 (5 bases). V was cut by 5 bases and J by 0 bases, with 13 bases left in between. The germline gives CDR1 SGHNT, CDR2 YENEEA. CDR3 length equals 16 residues. The CDR3 DNA sequence: TGTGCCAGCAGCCCGCGGGCAGCCGCGAACACCGGGGAGCTGTTTTTT. Its translation is CASSPRAAANTGELFF.

The genes are TRBV5-8 and TRBJ2-1, with D possibly TRBD2 on 5 matching bases. CDR1 and CDR2 (germline): SGHTS, YDEGEE. The CDR3 consists of 16 residues. V was cut by 3 bases and J by 0 bases, with 13 bases left in between. CDR3 residues: CASSSRGAVSYNEQFF. CDR3 nucleotides: TGTGCCAGCAGCTCCCGGGGAGCGGTCTCCTACAATGAGCAGTTCTTC.

CDR3 region: CASKRTGSYEQYF. The CDR3 coding sequence is TGTGCCAGCAAGCGAACCGGCTCCTACGAGCAGTACTTC. The chain employs TRBV12-3 or TRBV12-4 and TRBJ2-7; D unresolved. The CDR3 runs to 13 residues. V was cut by 7 bases and J by 0 bases, with 10 bases left in between.

As for this clone: The sample holds other DNA sequences that translate to the same CDR3. The chain recombines TRBV5-1 with TRBJ1-5; D might be TRBD1 (6 bases). Germline V gene lookup returns CDR1 SGHRS and CDR2 YFSETQ. Trimming stripped 4 bases from V and 7 bases from J, with 15 bases between. The CDR3 runs to 14 residues. The CDR3 spells CASSLQGTGQPQHF. The CDR3 nucleotides read TGCGCCAGCAGCCTACAGGGAACGGGACAGCCCCAGCATTTT.

The chain employs TRBV5-4 and TRBJ2-1, with 8 positions matching TRBD1. Germline trimming cut 4 bases from V and 2 bases from J; bases unmatched to any gene: 2. The CDR3 has 14 amino acids. CDR1 and CDR2 from the germline V gene are SGHNT and YYREEE (reference sequence). The CDR3 sequence is CASSVTGAYNEQFF. The CDR3 DNA follows: TGTGCCAGCAGCGTGACAGGGGCCTACAATGAGCAGTTCTTC.

The chain employs TRBV7-2 and TRBJ2-7; maybe TRBD2 (5 bases). Trimming took off 6 bases at V and 6 bases at J, with 18 bases between the two ends. The length of the CDR3 is 14 residues. Germline CDR1 and CDR2: SGHTA and FQGNSA. The CDR3, as DNA: TGTGCCAGCAGTCGGGCTAGCCATAACGGCGAGCAGTACTTC. Amino acids: CASSRASHNGEQYF.

The chain has TRBV27 and TRBJ2-7; a weak D match, TRBD2 (5 bases). This CDR3 has 16 residues. CDR1 and CDR2 from the germline V gene are MNHEY and SMNVEV (reference sequence). Trimming left V 5 bases short and J 4 bases short, with 21 bases between. As DNA, the CDR3 is TGTGCCAGCAGTCCGACCGGTTGGGAGTACCCTTACGAGCAGTACTTC. Translation gives CASSPTGWEYPYEQYF.

This clone has just one count. This chain uses TRBV7-6 with TRBJ2-5; 8 positions agree with TRBD2. The CDR3 is 17 amino acids. Unmatched junction bases numbered 8, after V lost 0 bases and J lost 2 bases. CDR1 SGHVS and CDR2 FNYEAQ come from the germline V gene. Here the CDR3 reads CASSLAGTSVEQETQYF. CDR3 coding DNA: TGTGCCAGCAGCTTAGCCGGGACTAGTGTAGAACAAGAGACCCAGTACTTC.

The V and J genes are TRBV12-3 or TRBV12-4 and TRBJ1-2; 7 bases are a match to TRBD1. The CDR3 is 12 amino acids. J gave up 8 bases and V 2 bases, and 2 bases lay outside the gene matches. The CDR3 DNA follows: TGTGCCAGCAGTTTAAGGGACAGAGGCTACACCTTC. This sequence encodes CASSLRDRGYTF.